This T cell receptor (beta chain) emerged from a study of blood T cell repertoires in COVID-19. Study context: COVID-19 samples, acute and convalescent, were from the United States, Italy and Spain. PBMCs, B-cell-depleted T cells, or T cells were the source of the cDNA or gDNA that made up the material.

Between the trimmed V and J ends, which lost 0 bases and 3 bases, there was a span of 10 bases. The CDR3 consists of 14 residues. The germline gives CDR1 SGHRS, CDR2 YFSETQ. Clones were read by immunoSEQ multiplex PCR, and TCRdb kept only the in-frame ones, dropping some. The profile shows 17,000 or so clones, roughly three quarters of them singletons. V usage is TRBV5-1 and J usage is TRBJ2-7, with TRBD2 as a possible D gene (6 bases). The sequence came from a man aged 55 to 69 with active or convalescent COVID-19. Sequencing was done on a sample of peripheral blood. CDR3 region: CASSLGMGGYEQYF. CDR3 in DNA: TGCGCCAGCAGCTTGGGGATGGGGGGCTACGAGCAGTACTTC.